The clone carrying this TCR beta chain has more than one count but fewer than ten. The target antigen is unknown. Making the TCR beta libraries involved quantitative 5'-RACE with molecular barcodes. TCRdb fed the 5' RACE reads into MiXCR, producing one record per CDR3 protein. The sample shows some 800,000 distinct CDR3 sequences, approximately 12% of them seen only once. This sample is drawn from a study of CD8 T cells in ankylosing spondylitis. Overall study results and limits: A motif of roughly eight highly homologous TCR beta variants was seen as apparently characteristic of ankylosing spondylitis blood. Researchers report that disease-linked clones proved CD8+ and relatively rare in peripheral blood. Reportedly, significant enrichment of disease-linked clones occurred in matched ankylosing spondylitis synovial fluid. In the blood and synovial fluid of reactive arthritis, some motif variants had been previously reported.

Germline CDR1 SGHRS, CDR2 YFSETQ. The V gene lost 0 bases and the J gene lost 7 bases, with 8 bases spanning the gap. This CDR3 has 13 amino acids. The receptor was isolated from a male donor with ankylosing spondylitis. The chain joins TRBV5-1 to TRBJ2-1; D gene ambiguous. The source material was blood, either unsorted or a sorted T cell fraction (not recorded which). The DNA of the CDR3 is TGCGCCAGCAGCTTGGGCCTGAGGAATGAGCAGTTCTTC. Protein: CASSLGLRNEQFF.